This T cell receptor beta chain derives from a study of blood T cell repertoires in COVID-19. For the study at large: Spain, Italy and the United States supplied samples that represented acute and convalescent COVID-19. T cells, B-cell-depleted T cells, or PBMCs supplied cDNA or gDNA.

Per the original data handling: Amplification of reference gene primers provided the estimated nucleated cell counts. Profiling relied on immunoSEQ multiplex PCR, and the TCRdb table lists in-frame clones only, not all of them. Clone size and the V and J calls come from that table; the DNA yielded D and trimming. The data contain around 19,000 clones, approximately 90% of them seen just once; the ten biggest clones take up around 9.9%. Germline loops: CDR1 MNHEY, CDR2 SVGAGI. The length of the CDR3 is 15 residues. V was cut by 7 bases and J by 4 bases, with 16 bases left in between. This receptor was obtained from a human donor in a cohort sampled during active COVID-19. The chain has TRBV6-5 and TRBJ2-2; maybe TRBD1 (6 bases). Sequencing was carried out using peripheral blood. The chain's CDR3 is CASKGGRGATGELFF. The CDR3 DNA is TGTGCCAGCAAGGGCGGCAGGGGTGCCACCGGGGAGCTGTTTTTT.